Listed here is a single T cell receptor beta chain. It has no known antigen specificity. Nothing much larger sits one base from this clone, and base qualities are not available. Collaborating institutions collected whole blood in K2EDTA tubes following their own protocols. For TCRbeta analysis, collaborators shipped samples in one of three forms: frozen whole blood, isolated PBMCs, or DNA extracted from either of those sample types. The sample is drawn from a study of blood T cell repertoires in COVID-19 (dated by TCRdb to 2020 to 2022). Regarding the complete study: Samples from collaborators originated in the United States, Italy and Spain and spanned both the acute and convalescent phases of COVID-19. The repertoires were released in a freely available public database intended as a resource for research on the immune response to SARS-CoV-2. The samples were drawn from two sources: the first 160 participants of the ongoing ImmuneRACE study, and 1,000 to 1,500 subjects contributed by 6 global collaborators. The dataset comprised deeply sampled blood TCRbeta repertoires from subjects exposed to, actively infected with, or recovered from COVID-19. A de-identified subject ID, COVID-19 status, age in years and sex were almost always included in the sample metadata. Where available, HLA class I and class II types were obtained from metadata supplied by the sample provider rather than from assay-based typing. The prospective study material was composed of cDNA or gDNA derived from T cells, B-cell-depleted T cells, or PBMCs. Here is what the overall study found, with its caveats: The quantity of clinical and demographic metadata differed by source and by participant and was supplied without curation.

The CDR3 covers 15 residues, taking in both the cysteine and the phenylalanine. Just CDR3 DNA is preserved here, 45 bases in frame from base 1. According to the germline V gene (reference sequence), CDR1 reads LGHDT and CDR2 reads YNNKEL. Trimming removed 1 base from V and 9 bases from J, leaving 16 bases between the germline ends. TCRbeta CDR3 regions were amplified from genomic DNA by means of the immunoSEQ Assay, a bias-controlled multiplex PCR. Per the authors' processing: The number of nucleated cells in each sample was estimated by amplification of reference gene primers within the assay. To quantify the absolute abundance of each unique TCRbeta CDR3 rearrangement, sequence reads were collapsed and filtered. For each sample, productive Simpson clonality was calculated as the square root of Simpson's diversity index over productive rearrangements. TCRdb retrieved this table from immuneACCESS and kept in-frame rearrangements only. Not all clones are present; in checked studies, unresolved V genes account for under half, and no reason is known for the remainder. D and trimming were read from the DNA, whereas the V and J calls and clone size are those reported in that table. The sample records roughly 260,000 clones, 82% of which are singletons. The ten largest clones take up about 4.4% of the sample.

Material for sequencing was peripheral blood. The chain links TRBV3-1 (or the pseudogene TRBV3-2) with TRBJ2-1; the D gene assignment is ambiguous. The clonotype originates from a woman in her 70s with acute or convalescent COVID-19. The CDR3: CASSQVGDCSLEQFF. The DNA reads TGTGCCAGCAGCCAAGTCGGAGATTGTTCCCTTGAGCAGTTCTTC.